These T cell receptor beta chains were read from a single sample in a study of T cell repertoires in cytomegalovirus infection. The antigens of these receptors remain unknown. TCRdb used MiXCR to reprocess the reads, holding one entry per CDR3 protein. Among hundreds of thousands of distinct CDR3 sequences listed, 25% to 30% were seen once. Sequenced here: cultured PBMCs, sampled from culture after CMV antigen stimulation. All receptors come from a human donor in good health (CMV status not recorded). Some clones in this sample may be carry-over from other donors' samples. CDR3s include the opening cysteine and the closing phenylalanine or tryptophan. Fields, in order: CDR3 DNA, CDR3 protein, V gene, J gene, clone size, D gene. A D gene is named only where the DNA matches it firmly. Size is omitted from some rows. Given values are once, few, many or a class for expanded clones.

TGTGCCAGCAGCCCGGCCAGTCTTCCCTACGAGCAGTACTTC	CASSPASLPYEQYF	TRBV5-4	TRBJ2-7	few	.
TGTGCCAGCAGCTGGCCGACACCCGGGACTAGCGTCCACAATGAGCAGTTCTTC	CASSWPTPGTSVHNEQFF	TRBV5-6	TRBJ2-1	.	TRBD2
TGTGCCAGCGACAGGGGGATAAACACTGAAGCTTTCTTT	CASDRGINTEAFF	TRBV6-2/TRBV6-3	TRBJ1-1	.	TRBD1
TGTGCCAGCAGCTTTGAACCCGGGGAAGGGGGCCGGCCGTATAGCAATCAGCCCCAGCATTTT	CASSFEPGEGGRPYSNQPQHF	TRBV7-2	TRBJ1-5	many	TRBD1
TGTGCCAGCAGTTACTTGGGTGAACGGGCGATAGGTGAGCAGTTCTTC	CASSYLGERAIGEQFF	TRBV6-6	TRBJ2-1	.	.
TGTGCCAGCTCACCACAACAGGGGGCGGACTATGGCTACACCTTC	CASSPQQGADYGYTF	TRBV18	TRBJ1-2	many	TRBD1
TGTGCCAGCAGCTTCCGGGACTACCCCGCCTACGAGCAGTACTTC	CASSFRDYPAYEQYF	TRBV7-2	TRBJ2-7	many	TRBD2
TGTGCCAGCAAGGTTGACCGGAACACTGAAGCTTTCTTT	CASKVDRNTEAFF	TRBV7-3	TRBJ1-1	.	.
TGTGCCAGCAGCGGCGCCCGACGTACGGAGAACACTGAAGCTTTCTTT	CASSGARRTENTEAFF	TRBV7-8	TRBJ1-1	.	.
TGCAGCGTCTCCGGGCAGGGGAATCAGCCCCAGCATTTT	CSVSGQGNQPQHF	TRBV29-1	TRBJ1-5	.	.
TGTGCCAGCAGCTTAATCGGGGATTCACCCCTCCACTTT	CASSLIGDSPLHF	TRBV7-6	TRBJ1-6	few	.
TGCAGCGTATCACGACAGCCCACAGATACGCAGTATTTT	CSVSRQPTDTQYF	TRBV29-1	TRBJ2-3	few	.
TGTGCCAGCAGTTTATCCACTATAAGGGGGTTGGAAGAGACCCAGTACTTC	CASSLSTIRGLEETQYF	TRBV28	TRBJ2-5	few	.
TGCAGTGTTCCAGGGTTTTCGGAAGAGACCCAGTACTTC	CSVPGFSEETQYF	TRBV20-1	TRBJ2-5	.	.
TGTGCCAGCAGTAGACCGACAGGCAATACCTATGGCTACACCTTC	CASSRPTGNTYGYTF	TRBV28	TRBJ1-2	few	.
TGTGCCAGCAGCTCGGGACAGGGTCTTGCTGAAGCTTTCTTT	CASSSGQGLAEAFF	TRBV7-3	TRBJ1-1	few	TRBD1
TGTGCCAGCAGCTTGTCACGGGGATCTTACAATGAGCAGTTCTTC	CASSLSRGSYNEQFF	TRBV7-3	TRBJ2-1	many	.
TGTGCCAGCAGCGCGCAAGCCAGTGAGCAGTTCTTC	CASSAQASEQFF	TRBV11-1	TRBJ2-1	.	.
TGTGCCAGCAGCCATCGACGGCGAGGAGCTTTCTTT	CASSHRRRGAFF	TRBV3-1	TRBJ1-1	few	.
TGTGCCAGCAGCCAAGATCCAGGTTATAATTCACCCCTCCACTTT	CASSQDPGYNSPLHF	TRBV4-2	TRBJ1-6	few	.
TGTGCCAGCAGCTTGGCGGTGGAAGGCTATGGCTACACCTTC	CASSLAVEGYGYTF	TRBV5-4	TRBJ1-2	.	.
TGCAGTGCCCAGACAGGGTACGAGCAGTTCTTC	CSAQTGYEQFF	TRBV20-1	TRBJ2-1	.	TRBD1
TGTGCCAGCATGAGGATAGCGGGCCTCGCGAACACCGGGGAGCTGTTTTTT	CASMRIAGLANTGELFF	TRBV28	TRBJ2-2	.	TRBD2
TGTGCCAGCAGTTCAACCGAAGGGGGAAAGAAGCTGTATGAGCAGTTCTTC	CASSSTEGGKKLYEQFF	TRBV7-9	TRBJ2-1	.	.
TGTGCCAGCAGCTTTGGGGACAGGGCCCGAAGAGGACTGTTTTTT	CASSFGDRARRGLFF	TRBV7-2	TRBJ2-2	.	TRBD1